This T cell receptor beta chain was profiled in a study of cytomegalovirus exposure and HLA in healthy donors. It was with 60 Vbeta and 13 Jbeta primers that the PCR ran. The data were produced by immunoSEQ multiplex PCR, yet TCRdb's version contains in-frame clones alone and is incomplete. Here the sample spans under 200,000 clones, less than 90% being singletons. Details on this clone: Its matching antigen is unknown.

Study outcomes and limitations: When analyzed later, the rates of TCR association showed variation by HLA locus, with DRB1 the most and HLA-C the fewest.

This receptor was obtained from a woman in her twenties or thirties in good health and CMV-seronegative. Sequences were obtained from PBMCs.

CDR3 in amino acids: CASSLVRVNTEAFF. The CDR3 DNA reads as TGTGCCAGCAGTTTAGTCAGGGTGAACACTGAAGCTTTCTTT. The J gene is TRBJ1-1, the V gene TRBV28; a possible D gene is TRBD1 (5 bases). This CDR3 is 14 amino acids long. Germline-derived CDR1 and CDR2 are MDHEN and SYDVKM. V was trimmed by 2 bases and J by 0 bases, leaving 7 bases between them.